The sequence of this T cell receptor (beta chain) was determined in a study of CD8 T cells in Susac syndrome. Points from the study as a whole: An acknowledgment was made by the study that its TCR sequencing and HLA analysis involved relatively few individuals.

This CDR3 spans 10 amino acids. The V gene lost 4 bases and the J gene lost 5 bases, with 6 bases spanning the gap. CDR1 and CDR2 from the germline V gene are DFQATT and SNEGSKA (reference sequence). As concerns this clonotype: Antigen unknown.

Random hexamers were used to reverse transcribe roughly 0.5 to 1 ug of RNA. Multiplex immunoSEQ PCR targeted 54 Vbeta and 13 Jbeta TCR beta segments. TCRdb reprocessed the immunoSEQ multiplex PCR reads with MiXCR, giving one entry per CDR3 protein. The table shows about 300,000 distinct CDR3 sequences, with 89% occurring only once. This chain joins TRBV20-1 and TRBJ2-7; D is unresolved. Sequenced input: CD8+ T cells from PBMCs. The receptor's source is a human donor with multiple sclerosis. This chain's CDR3 is CSAIGNEQYF. The DNA for the CDR3 is TGCAGTGCTATAGGGAACGAGCAGTACTTC.